Listed below are T cell receptor beta chains from one sample, sequenced in a study of blood T cell repertoires in COVID-19. Sequenced by immunoSEQ multiplex PCR; TCRdb stores in-frame clones only, minus some. The repertoire holds a few hundred thousand clones, roughly 86% seen once, with roughly 2.9% in the top ten. Sample: PBMCs or T cells enriched from blood (not recorded which). These TCRs come from a woman aged 45-65 years who had been exposed to COVID-19. The CDR3 runs from the conserved cysteine through the conserved F or W. A D gene is named only where the DNA matches it firmly. Some rows have no size entry. The others give once, few or many, or a class for an expanded clone.

d_call	clone_size	v_call	j_call	cdr3_nt	cdr3_aa
-	-	TRBV29-1	TRBJ1-1	TGCAGCGTTGGAAAACAGGACACAAGGGGGTCTGAAGCTTTCTTT	CSVGKQDTRGSEAFF
TRBD1	-	TRBV5-6	TRBJ1-2	TGTGCCAGCAGCTCCGGGACAGTGGGCGGCTACACCTTC	CASSSGTVGGYTF
TRBD1	-	TRBV18	TRBJ2-2	TGTGCCAGCTCACCGACGGACAGGGCGAACACCGGGGAGCTGTTTTTT	CASSPTDRANTGELFF
-	-	TRBV2	TRBJ1-4	TGTGCCAGCAGTGACCCTTTTAAGGGGCCCGAAAAACTGTTTTTT	CASSDPFKGPEKLFF
-	-	TRBV7-2	TRBJ2-5	TGTGCCAGCAGCTTATCGACTTTAGAGACCCAGTACTTC	CASSLSTLETQYF
TRBD1	-	TRBV6-5	TRBJ2-7	TGTGCCAGCAGGCACACAGGGGGGTACGAGCAGTACTTC	CASRHTGGYEQYF
TRBD1	-	TRBV18	TRBJ1-1	TGTGCCAGCTCACCAGGGACAGCATTACTGAACACTGAAGCTTTCTTT	CASSPGTALLNTEAFF
-	-	TRBV3-1/TRBV3-2	TRBJ1-1	TGTGCCAGCAGCCTCGGGATTCTTGAAGCTTTCTTT	CASSLGILEAFF
TRBD1	once	TRBV5-5	TRBJ1-6	TGTGCCAGCAGCTTGGGGACAGGGGGCTCACCCCTCCACTTT	CASSLGTGGSPLHF
-	-	TRBV18	TRBJ1-1	TGTGCCAGCTCACCTATGAACACTGAAGCTTTCTTT	CASSPMNTEAFF
-	-	TRBV7-9	TRBJ1-2	TGTGCCAGCAGCTTAGGGACAGAGGCCTATGGCTACACCTTC	CASSLGTEAYGYTF
TRBD2	once	TRBV3-1/TRBV3-2	TRBJ2-1	TGTGCCAGCAGCCAAGTAGTGCGCGGGGGGGCATTCGATGAGCAGTTCTTC	CASSQVVRGGAFDEQFF
-	-	TRBV28	TRBJ2-1	TGTGCCAGCAGTCGCGGCGGCGGCTACAATGAGCAGTTCTTC	CASSRGGGYNEQFF
TRBD1	-	TRBV13	TRBJ1-1	TGTGCCAGCAGCTTAGGCCGAGGACAGGGGATAAGATCGAACACTGAAGCTTTCTTT	CASSLGRGQGIRSNTEAFF
TRBD2	-	TRBV6-5	TRBJ2-1	TGTGCCAGCAGCGGACGGGAAGCGGGGCCCCATGAGCAGTTCTTC	CASSGREAGPHEQFF
-	-	TRBV7-8	TRBJ1-5	TGTGCCAGCAGATTTGGGGCGAGCAATCAGCCCCAGCATTTT	CASRFGASNQPQHF
TRBD1	-	TRBV28	TRBJ1-4	TGTGCCAGCAGTCAAACAGGGGGTCGCGAAAAACTGTTTTTT	CASSQTGGREKLFF